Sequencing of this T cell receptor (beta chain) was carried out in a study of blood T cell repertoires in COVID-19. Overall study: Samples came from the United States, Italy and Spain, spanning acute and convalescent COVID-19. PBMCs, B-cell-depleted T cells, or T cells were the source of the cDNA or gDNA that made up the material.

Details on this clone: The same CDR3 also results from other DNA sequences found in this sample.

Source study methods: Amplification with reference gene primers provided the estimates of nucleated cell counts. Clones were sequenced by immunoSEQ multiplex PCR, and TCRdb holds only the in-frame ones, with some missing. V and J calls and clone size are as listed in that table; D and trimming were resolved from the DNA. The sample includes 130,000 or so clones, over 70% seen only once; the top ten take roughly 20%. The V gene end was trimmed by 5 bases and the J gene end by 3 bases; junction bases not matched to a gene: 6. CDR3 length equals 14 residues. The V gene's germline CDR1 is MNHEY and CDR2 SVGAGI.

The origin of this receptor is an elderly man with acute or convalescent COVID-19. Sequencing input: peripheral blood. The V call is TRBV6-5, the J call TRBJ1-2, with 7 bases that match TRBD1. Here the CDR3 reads CASSRAGTDYGYTF. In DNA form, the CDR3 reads TGTGCCAGCAGTAGAGCCGGGACAGACTATGGCTACACCTTC.